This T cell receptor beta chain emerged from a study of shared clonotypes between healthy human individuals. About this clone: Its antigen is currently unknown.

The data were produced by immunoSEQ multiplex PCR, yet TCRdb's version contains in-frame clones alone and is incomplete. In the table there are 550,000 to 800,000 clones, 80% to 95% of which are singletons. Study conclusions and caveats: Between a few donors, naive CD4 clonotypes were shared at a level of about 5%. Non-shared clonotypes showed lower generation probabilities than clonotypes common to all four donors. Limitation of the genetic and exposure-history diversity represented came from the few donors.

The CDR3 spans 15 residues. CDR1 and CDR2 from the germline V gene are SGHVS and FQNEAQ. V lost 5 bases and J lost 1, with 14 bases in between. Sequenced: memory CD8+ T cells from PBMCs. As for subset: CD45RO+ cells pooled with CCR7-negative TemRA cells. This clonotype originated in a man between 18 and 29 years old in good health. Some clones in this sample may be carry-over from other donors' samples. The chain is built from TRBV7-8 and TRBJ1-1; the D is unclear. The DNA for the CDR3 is TGTGCCAGCAGCCCCGGGTGGAAGACGAACACTGAAGCTTTCTTT. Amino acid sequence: CASSPGWKTNTEAFF.